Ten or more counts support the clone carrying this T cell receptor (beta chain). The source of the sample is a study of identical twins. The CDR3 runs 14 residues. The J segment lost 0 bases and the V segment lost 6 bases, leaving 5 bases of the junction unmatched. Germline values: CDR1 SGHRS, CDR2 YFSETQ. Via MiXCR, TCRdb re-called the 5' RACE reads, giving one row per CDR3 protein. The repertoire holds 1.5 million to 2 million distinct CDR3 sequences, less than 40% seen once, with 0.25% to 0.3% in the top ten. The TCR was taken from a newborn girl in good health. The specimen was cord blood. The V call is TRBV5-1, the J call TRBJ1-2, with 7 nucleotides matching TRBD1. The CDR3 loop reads CASNRDRANYGYTF. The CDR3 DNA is TGCGCCAGCAACCGGGACAGAGCTAACTATGGCTACACCTTC.